This T cell receptor (beta chain) was captured in a study of blood T cell repertoires in COVID-19. Study-wide background: The origin of the acute and convalescent COVID-19 samples was the United States, Italy and Spain. T cells, B-cell-depleted T cells, or PBMCs supplied cDNA or gDNA.

Germline V CDR1 and CDR2: LNHDA, SQIVND (reference sequence). The CDR3 contains 18 residues. The V segment lost 2 bases and the J segment 0 bases; nucleotides outside the gene matches: 7. Per the authors' pipeline: Reference gene primer amplification gave nucleated cell count estimates. Clones were read by immunoSEQ multiplex PCR, and TCRdb kept only the in-frame ones, dropping some. D and trimming were read from the DNA, whereas the V and J calls and clone size are those reported in that table. The repertoire holds approximately 84,000 clones, with roughly 90% as singletons. The clonotype comes from a human donor with active COVID-19. The donor label of this sample is uncertain. The V call is TRBV19, the J call TRBJ2-6; 7 positions match TRBD1. Sequenced: peripheral blood. CDR3 in DNA: TGTGCCAGTAGTATAAGGGGGCAGCTCCTCTCTGGGGCCAACGTCCTGACTTTC. Translated: CASSIRGQLLSGANVLTF.